Listed here are 12 T cell receptor beta chains from one sample, sequenced in a study of pediatric ulcerative colitis. Sequencing was performed with immunoSEQ multiplex PCR; in TCRdb, only in-frame clones are kept and a portion is missing. This sample has 30,000 or so clones, with approximately 82% found just once. Input material: blood. Receptor source: a boy under 18 with severe ulcerative colitis.

The V call is TRBV30, the J call TRBJ1-1; D is ambiguous. V lost 5 bases and J lost 10, with 17 bases in between. The CDR3 consists of 12 residues. CDR1 and CDR2 (germline): GTSNPN, SVGIG (reference sequence). CDR3 residues: CAWDGSLIGAFF. The CDR3 DNA reads as TGTGCCTGGGATGGATCTCTGATCGGAGCTTTCTTT.

The rearrangement links TRBV7-9 to TRBJ2-3, with D perhaps TRBD2 (5 bases). Germline V lookup: CDR1 SEHNR, CDR2 FQNEAQ (reference sequence). The CDR3 is 16 amino acids. Between the trimmed V and J ends, which lost 6 bases and 2 bases, there was a span of 18 bases. The CDR3 protein is CASRSRGLAFTDTQYF. In DNA form, the CDR3 reads TGTGCCAGCAGAAGCCGTGGGCTAGCTTTCACAGATACGCAGTATTTT.

Note on this clone: Sequence at one end of the junction differs from germline and may be a read error. The rearrangement uses TRBV10-1 and TRBJ1-4; D might be TRBD1 (5 bases). Germline V gene lookup returns CDR1 WNHNN and CDR2 SYGVQD (reference sequence). The CDR3 is made up of 10 amino acids. The CDR3 nucleotides are TGCGCCAGCACCACAGGTCAAAGTATTTTT. This encodes CASTTGQSIF.

This chain connects TRBV27 to TRBJ1-2; D is uncertain. The V and J ends lost 6 bases and 1 base respectively, with 9 bases between them. CDR1 and CDR2 (germline): MNHEY, SMNVEV (reference sequence). The CDR3 has 13 amino acids. CDR3 coding DNA: TGTGCCAGCAGCCCACGGAGTAACTATGGCTACACCTTC. Its protein product is CASSPRSNYGYTF.

This chain uses TRBV4-1 with TRBJ1-1; D remains unclear. Deletions cut 0 bases from V and 3 bases from J, with 17 bases between. Germline CDR1 MGHRA, CDR2 YSYEKL. The CDR3 covers 17 residues. The CDR3 bases are TGCGCCAGCAGCCAAGAAAGGACCTTAAGTACAGACACTGAAGCTTTCTTT. It translates to CASSQERTLSTDTEAFF.

This clone has only a few counts. The rearrangement uses TRBV9 and TRBJ1-2; D is unclear. The CDR3 runs 15 residues. V was clipped by 0 bases and J by 2 bases, with 11 bases between them. CDR1 and CDR2 from the germline V gene are SGDLS and YYNGEE. The CDR3, as DNA: TGTGCCAGCAGCGTAGATTCATATTCAAACTATGGCTACACCTTC. It encodes CASSVDSYSNYGYTF.

The chain combines TRBV7-3 with TRBJ1-5; D is possibly TRBD1 (6 bases). V lost 7 bases to trimming and J lost 5 bases, with 12 bases between them. Germline V lookup: CDR1 SGHTA, CDR2 FQGTGA. The CDR3 covers 13 residues. The CDR3, as DNA: TGTGCCAGCATCGGACAGATCTATCAGCCCCAGCATTTT. It yields the protein CASIGQIYQPQHF.

This chain uses TRBV6-6 with TRBJ2-5; D is unclear. The CDR3 is 13 residues long. Germline lookup yields CDR1 MNHNY and CDR2 SVGAGI (reference sequence). Trimming cost V 4 bases and J 5 bases, with 11 bases left between them. CDR3 sequence: CASSWGLGETQYF. CDR3 nucleotides: TGTGCCAGCAGTTGGGGTCTTGGGGAGACCCAGTACTTC.

CDR3 sequence reads: CASSLLENTGELFF. CDR3 DNA: TGCGCCAGCAGCTTGTTGGAGAACACCGGGGAGCTGTTTTTT. The chain recombines TRBV5-1 with TRBJ2-2; D gene unclear. Between the trimmed V and J ends, which lost 1 base and 1 base, there was a span of 5 bases. In germline, CDR1 is SGHRS, CDR2 YFSETQ. This CDR3 has 14 residues.

CDR3 residues: CASSLNTGEGYTF. The DNA for the CDR3 is TGTGCCAGCAGCTTAAACACAGGGGAAGGCTACACCTTC. V is TRBV7-9 and J is TRBJ1-2; 7 bases fit TRBD1. CDR1 and CDR2 from the germline V gene are SEHNR and FQNEAQ (reference sequence). The CDR3 consists of 13 residues. With 2 bases clipped from V and 8 bases from J, the junction kept 5 bases outside the gene matches.

The chain recombines TRBV14 with TRBJ1-1, with a tentative D call TRBD1 (5 bases). V lost 1 base and J lost 6, with 15 bases in between. This CDR3 comprises 15 residues. CDR1 and CDR2 (germline): SGHDN, FVKESK. CDR3 bases: TGTGCCAGCAGCCAAGGTTTACGGGGAGGGGCTGAAGCTTTCTTT. This codes for CASSQGLRGGAEAFF. The full variable domain, completed using reference TRBV14 and TRBJ1-1, is EAGVTQFPSHSVIEKGQTVTLRCDPISGHDNLYWYRRVMGKEIKFLLHFVKESKQDESGMPNNRFLAERTGGTYSTLKVQPAELEDSGVYFCASSQGLRGGAEAFFGQGTRLTVV.

The rearrangement joins TRBV5-6 to TRBJ2-1; 11 bases fit TRBD2. Germline V lookup: CDR1 SGHDT, CDR2 YYEEEE. CDR3 length: 17 residues. V was pared by 5 bases and J by 2 bases, with 9 bases of the junction left unmatched. The CDR3 reads CASRIAGGRGTYNEQFF. CDR3 DNA sequence: TGTGCCAGCAGAATAGCGGGGGGGAGAGGAACCTACAATGAGCAGTTCTTC. The variable domain in full, with the rest retrieved from reference TRBV5-6 and TRBJ2-1, is DAGVTQSPTHLIKTRGQQVTLRCSPKSGHDTVSWYQQALGQGPQFIFQYYEEEERQRGNFPDRFSGHQFPNYSSELNVNALLLGDSALYLCASRIAGGRGTYNEQFFGPGTRLTVL.